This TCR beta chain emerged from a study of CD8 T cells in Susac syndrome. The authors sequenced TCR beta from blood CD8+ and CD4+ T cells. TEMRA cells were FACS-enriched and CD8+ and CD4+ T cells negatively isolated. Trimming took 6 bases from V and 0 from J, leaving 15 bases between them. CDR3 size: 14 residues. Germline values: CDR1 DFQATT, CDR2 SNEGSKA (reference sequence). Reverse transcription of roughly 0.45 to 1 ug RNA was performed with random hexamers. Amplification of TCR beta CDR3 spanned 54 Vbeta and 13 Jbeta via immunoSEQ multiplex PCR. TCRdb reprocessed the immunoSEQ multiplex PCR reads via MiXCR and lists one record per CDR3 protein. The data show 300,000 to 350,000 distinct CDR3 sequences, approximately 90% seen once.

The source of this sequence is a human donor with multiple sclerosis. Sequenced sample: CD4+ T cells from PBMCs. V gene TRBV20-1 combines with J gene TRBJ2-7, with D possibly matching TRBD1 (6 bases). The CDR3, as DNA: TGCAGTGCCATTAGGGGGTATAGCTCCTACGAGCAGTACTTC. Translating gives CSAIRGYSSYEQYF.